This T cell receptor (beta chain) was sequenced in a study of CD8 T cells in Susac syndrome. The study, taken as a whole, reports: There were over 15 Susac-specific public clones in total CD8+ repertoires and four to six in CD8+ TEMRA repertoires.

With random hexamers, reverse transcription was performed on 0.5 to 1 ug of RNA. TCRdb re-analysed the immunoSEQ multiplex PCR reads in MiXCR, keeping a single row per CDR3 protein. This sample carries 80,000 to 90,000 distinct CDR3 sequences, 85% to 95% of them seen once, and the ten largest clones take under 0.5%. V lost 3 bases to trimming and J lost 7 bases, with 7 bases between them. This CDR3 is built from 11 residues. The V gene's germline CDR1 is SEHNR and CDR2 FQNEAQ (reference sequence). Comment on this clonotype: What it binds is unknown.

This TCR derives from a human donor with Susac syndrome. Material: CD8+ T cells from PBMCs. This chain joins TRBV7-9 and TRBJ2-7; possibly TRBD1 or TRBD2 for D (5 bases each). CDR3 coding DNA: TGTGCCAGCAGCTTCAGGGAGGAGCAGTACTTC. Translation gives CASSFREEQYF. The full variable domain, in which reference TRBV7-9 and TRBJ2-7 provide the parts outside the CDR3, is DTGVSQNPRHKITKRGQNVTFRCDPISEHNRLYWYRQTLGQGPEFLTYFQNEAQLEKSRLLSDRFSAERPKGSFSTLEIQRTEQGDSAMYLCASSFREEQYFGPGTRLTVT.